This TCR beta chain came from a study of human T cells and chemical hapten exposure. Described time point: patch test 1, 2 weeks after DPC sensitization. Documented treatment: therapeutic diphenylcyclopropenone sensitization with weekly scalp DPC. Germline V gives CDR1 DFQATT, CDR2 SNEGSKA (reference sequence). With 7 bases clipped from V and 1 base from J, the junction kept 5 bases outside the gene matches. CDR3 length equals 14 residues. TCRdb reprocessed the RACE reads with MiXCR, giving one entry per CDR3 protein. This sample has just under 350,000 distinct CDR3 sequences, with roughly 6.9% found just once. This clonotype was detected a few times.

The sequence was collected from a woman aged 18-29 years with alopecia areata. Some clones in this sample may be carry-over from other donors' samples. The V gene is TRBV20-1, the J gene TRBJ1-2; TRBD1 aligns across 11 bases. Sequencing used whole blood, obtained in connection with sensitization to the hapten diphenylcyclopropenone (DPC). CDR3 in DNA: TGCAGTGGTCGGACAGGGGGCAGTAACTATGGCTACACCTTC. This sequence encodes CSGRTGGSNYGYTF.